This note documents a single T cell receptor delta chain sequence. Its antigen remains unidentified. The V gene lost 5 bases and the J gene lost 1 base, with 20 bases spanning the gap. This CDR3 has 17 amino acids. Germline CDR1 and CDR2: TSWWSYY and QGS. The data belong to a study of Vδ1+ human thymocytes. The template was reverse-transcribed extracted RNA. The CDR3 regions were amplified by multiplex PCR from V-gene primers to a constant-region primer. TCRdb re-called the multiplex PCR reads via CATT. The sample carries some 25,000 delta-chain clones, under 8.5% recorded once. Alphabeta T cells were depleted, then CD3+ Vdelta1+ Vdelta2- thymocytes were FACS-sorted. Vdelta1+ thymocyte sorts reached between roughly 97% and 99.6% purity. Study-wide findings and caveats: In the thymus, TRG and TRD repertoires looked highly polyclonal with Gaussian CDR3 lengths. Thymic delta-chain repertoires held roughly 20% Vdelta2 sequences and few Vdelta3, despite high sort purity. TRG sequences recurred across donors, whereas TRD sequences stayed essentially private.

What was sequenced was Vdelta1+ gamma-delta thymocytes from the thymus. As for subset: FACS-sorted CD3+ TCRalphabeta- TCRVdelta1+ TCRVdelta2- thymocytes. The source is a girl in the first two years of life who had congenital heart surgery. The rearrangement links TRDV1 to TRDJ1, with a tentative D call TRDD3 (7 bases). CDR3: CALGSYRYWGSTDKLIF. CDR3 nucleotide sequence: TGTGCTCTTGGGTCCTACAGGTACTGGGGAAGCACCGATAAACTCATCTTT.